What follows are 6 T cell receptor beta chains derived from one specimen sequenced in a study of cytomegalovirus exposure and HLA in healthy donors. Both 60 Vbeta primers and 13 Jbeta primers went into the PCR. Sequencing used immunoSEQ multiplex PCR; TCRdb keeps in-frame clones, though not all of them. This sample has 130,000 or so clones, with around three fifths found just once. The sample consisted of PBMCs. These receptors were collected from a male donor in good health and CMV-seronegative.

The rearrangement uses TRBV18 and TRBJ1-3; D perhaps matches TRBD1 (5 bases). The V gene lost 2 bases and the J gene lost 8 bases, with 13 bases spanning the gap. Germline CDR1 reads KGHSH; CDR2 reads LQKENI. The CDR3 spans 14 residues. CDR3: CASSPSGSSDTIYF. The CDR3 coding sequence is TGTGCCAGCTCACCATCAGGGTCTAGTGACACCATATATTTT.

The rearrangement joins TRBV4-1 to TRBJ2-5; TRBD1 matches 7 bases. With V trimmed by 4 bases and J by 1 base, 6 bases remained unmatched. Looked up from germline, CDR1 is MGHRA and CDR2 is YSYEKL. The CDR3 covers 15 residues. CDR3 coding DNA: TGCGCCAGCAGCCTTGTCGGACAGGTCCAAGAGACCCAGTACTTC. This encodes CASSLVGQVQETQYF.

The J gene is TRBJ1-1, the V gene TRBV7-8; D uncertain. V gave up 7 bases and J gave up 2 bases, with 14 bases separating them. Germline CDR1 SGHVS, CDR2 FQNEAQ. This CDR3 spans 14 amino acids. CDR3 in DNA: TGTGCCAGCACCGTGACGGAGATTAACACTGAAGCTTTCTTT. Its translation is CASTVTEINTEAFF. Drawing the rest from reference TRBV7-8 and TRBJ1-1, the complete variable domain is GAGVSQSPRYKVAKRGQDVALRCDPISGHVSLFWYQQALGQGPEFLTYFQNEAQLDKSGLPSDRFFAERPEGSVSTLKIQRTQQEDSAVYLCASTVTEINTEAFFGQGTRLTVV.

The chain employs TRBV5-1 and TRBJ2-5; TRBD2 agrees at 7 bases. The length of the CDR3 is 17 residues. CDR1 SGHRS and CDR2 YFSETQ come from the germline V gene. The V segment lost 2 bases and the J segment 2 bases; nucleotides outside the gene matches: 12. The CDR3 DNA sequence: TGCGCCAGCAGCTTCCAAAGCGGGCGGGGGAATCAAGAGACCCAGTACTTC. Translating it yields CASSFQSGRGNQETQYF.

This clone turned up a few times. V gene TRBV5-6 combines with J gene TRBJ2-5; TRBD1 agrees at 10 bases. Looked up from germline, CDR1 is SGHDT and CDR2 is YYEEEE. The CDR3 length is 14 residues. Germline trimming cut 4 bases from V and 2 bases from J; bases unmatched to any gene: 2. The CDR3 sequence: CASSVDRGQETQYF. The DNA of the CDR3 is TGTGCCAGCAGCGTGGACAGGGGGCAAGAGACCCAGTACTTC.

Remarks on this clone: Additional DNA sequences in this sample encode the identical CDR3. The chain is built from TRBV5-1 and TRBJ1-1, with TRBD1 as a possible D gene (6 bases). CDR1 is SGHRS, CDR2 YFSETQ, per germline. The CDR3 covers 13 residues. The V and J ends lost 0 bases and 5 bases respectively, with 8 bases between them. The CDR3 here is CASSLDRATEAFF. DNA for the CDR3: TGCGCCAGCAGCTTGGACAGGGCGACTGAAGCTTTCTTT.